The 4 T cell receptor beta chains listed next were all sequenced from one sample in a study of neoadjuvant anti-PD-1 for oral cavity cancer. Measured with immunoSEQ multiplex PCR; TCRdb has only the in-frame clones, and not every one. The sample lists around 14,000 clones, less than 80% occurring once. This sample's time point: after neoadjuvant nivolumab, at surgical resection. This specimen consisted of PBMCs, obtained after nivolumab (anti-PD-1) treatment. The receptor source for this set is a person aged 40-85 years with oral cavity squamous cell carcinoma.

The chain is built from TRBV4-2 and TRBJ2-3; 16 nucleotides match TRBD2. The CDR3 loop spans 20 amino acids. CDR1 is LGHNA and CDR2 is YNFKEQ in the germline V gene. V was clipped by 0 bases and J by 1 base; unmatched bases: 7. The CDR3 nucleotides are TGTGCCAGCAGCCAAGAGGCGGGGACTAGCGGGAGGGCACGCACAGATACGCAGTATTTT. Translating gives CASSQEAGTSGRARTDTQYF.

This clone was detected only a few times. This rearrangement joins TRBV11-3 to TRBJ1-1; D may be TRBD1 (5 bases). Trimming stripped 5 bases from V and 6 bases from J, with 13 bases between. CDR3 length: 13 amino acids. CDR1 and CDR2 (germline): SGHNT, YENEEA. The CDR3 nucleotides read TGTGCCAGCAGCCTTGGGGGGAGCGCTGAAGCTTTCTTT. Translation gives CASSLGGSAEAFF.

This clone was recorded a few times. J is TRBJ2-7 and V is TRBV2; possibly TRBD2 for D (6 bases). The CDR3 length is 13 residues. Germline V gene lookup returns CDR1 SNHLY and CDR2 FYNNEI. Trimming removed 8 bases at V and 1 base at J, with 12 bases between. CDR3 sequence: CASGAGLSYEQYF. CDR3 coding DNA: TGTGCCAGCGGAGCGGGTCTATCCTACGAGCAGTACTTC.

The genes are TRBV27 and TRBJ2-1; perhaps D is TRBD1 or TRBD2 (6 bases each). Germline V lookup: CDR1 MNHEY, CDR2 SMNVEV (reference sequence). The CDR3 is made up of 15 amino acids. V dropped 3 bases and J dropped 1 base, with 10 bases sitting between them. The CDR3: CASSLWGASYNEQFF. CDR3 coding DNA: TGTGCCAGCAGTTTGTGGGGGGCTTCCTACAATGAGCAGTTCTTC.